This T cell receptor (beta chain) was obtained from a study of beta chain features in type 1 diabetes (dated by TCRdb to the late 2010s). For the wider study: No differences in mean age, gender distribution, total cell number or subset yield were found between patients and healthy donors. Regulatory and stem cell-like memory subsets were obtained from only 8 patients and roughly eight healthy donors, while naive and central memory subsets were obtained from all 30 or so donors. The study compared the TCRB repertoires of sorted circulating CD4+ T cell subsets in recently diagnosed type 1 diabetes patients with those in matched healthy donors. A total of 107,917,701 sorted cells were examined across all samples, and RNA yield correlated strongly with the number of cells per subset.

A word on this clone: No cognate antigen has been identified for it. Base-call qualities are not available, and no considerably larger clone is one nucleotide away.

Here is what the overall study found, with its caveats: PCR may preferentially amplify shorter templates, but because patient and control samples were amplified and corrected together, any resulting skew would affect both groups equally. In all four CD4+ subsets, TCRB CDR3 length was moderately but significantly shorter in type 1 diabetes patients. At VDJ recombination sites, patients with type 1 diabetes made fewer insertions and deleted more nucleotides, a pattern implying thymic rearrangement abnormalities. Sequencing cDNA rather than genomic DNA could over-represent highly expressing activated cells, although activation and CD3 levels did not differ between groups. Naive, central memory and regulatory TCRB repertoires appeared more similar among patients than among healthy donors. Because small numbers of individuals were included in the HLA sub-analyses, any influence of HLA type on TCRB rearrangement was left unresolved.

The entire isolated RNA was reverse transcribed using the High Capacity cDNA Reverse Transcription Kit, and thus expressed TCRB transcripts were sequenced. Deep immunoSEQ sequencing was applied to naive, central memory and regulatory T cell samples, giving an average of roughly 3.5 million total reads per sample. After sorted cells were lysed in RLT buffer, RNA was extracted with DNase-treated RNeasy Micro or Mini kits, with the choice depending on cell number. Each cell subset was processed on its own to prevent cross-contamination, while patient and healthy donor samples were processed together. Using the immunoSEQ multiplex PCR, TCRB sequences were amplified from cDNA into 87-bp fragments spanning the CDR3 region. The amplicons were sequenced using the Illumina HiSeq platform. Processing in the source paper ran as follows. Synthetic template baselines were used to correct PCR bias computationally, reads within Hamming distance 2 were collapsed, and singletons that could not be merged were discarded. Reads were aligned to IMGT to assign V, D and J genes, CDR3 length, and insertions or deletions at six rearrangement sites. Within each subset, clonotype counts were normalized to sorted cell number, after which true diversity and Gini coefficients were computed with the tcR R package. Repertoire sharing was quantified using the overlap coefficient calculated on TCRB nucleotide sequences. Out-of-frame TCRB sequences from naive cells were analyzed to stand in for the pre-selection repertoire. In TCRdb, the immuneACCESS table is reduced to in-frame sequences with V and J assigned. These tables do not hold every clone; where another copy was compared, an unresolved V gene accounts for under half, and the others remain unexplained. V, J and clone size were drawn from that table, and D and trimming were deduced from the DNA. The sample table holds roughly 240,000 clones, of which over 65% were seen once. 0.053% of the sample is in the top ten clones.

Each donor gave one peripheral blood draw, averaging approximately 0.12 L, which was collected into heparinised tubes. A BD FACSAria II was used to sort naive, central memory, regulatory and stem cell-like memory CD4+ T cells with a panel that included CD45RO, CCR7, CD25, CD127, CD95 and CD27. Every sorted population had a purity above 95%. PBMCs were isolated right away by Lymphoprep density gradient centrifugation and were stained directly, without culture. So that batch effects would be minimized, each experiment stained and sorted samples in pairs, pairing one healthy donor with one patient. The TCR originated in a young man in good health. The sequenced sample was naive CD4+ T cells from blood. The cell subset or site label here, explained by the study, means: true naive CD4+ T cells.

The sequence in DNA is TGCGCCAGCAGCTTCGGGACTGCCACAGATACGCAGTATTTT. Protein translation: CASSFGTATDTQYF. The sequence links TRBV5-1 to TRBJ2-3; TRBD2 could be the D gene, as 6 bases match. The V end loses 2 bases and the J end loses 2 bases, and a stretch of 9 bases separates them. CDR3 length: 14 amino acids, cysteine to phenylalanine. Only the CDR3 region is kept as DNA, spanning 42 bases read in frame from base 1. CDR1 SGHRS and CDR2 YFSETQ are derived from the germline V gene.